The 2 T cell receptor beta chains given below trace back to one sample, sequenced in a study of T-cell memory formation after mild COVID-19. TCRdb called the 5' RACE reads again in MiXCR, with one record for every CDR3 protein. Here the sample spans around 500,000 distinct CDR3 sequences, approximately 18% being singletons. Sequenced material: PBMCs or a T cell subset sorted from them (not recorded which). The receptors were sampled from an adult woman who had mild COVID-19 (a few samples of this study predate the infection). Cell type and time point are not known.

This clonotype was seen a few times. The chain carries TRBV20-1 and TRBJ2-1; D gene unclear. This CDR3 spans 14 amino acids. CDR1 is DFQATT, CDR2 SNEGSKA, per germline (reference sequence). CDR3 nucleotides: TGCAGCCTGGCACGACCGAGCTCCTACAATGAGCAGTTCTTC. Amino acids: CSLARPSSYNEQFF.

This clonotype appeared many times. The V and J genes are TRBV12-3 or TRBV12-4 and TRBJ2-1; D gene ambiguous. The CDR3 totals 12 residues. Trimming took off 5 bases at V and 9 bases at J, with 11 bases between the two ends. The CDR3 here is CASSAPGAEQFF. CDR3 bases: TGTGCCAGCAGTGCTCCAGGTGCTGAGCAGTTCTTC.